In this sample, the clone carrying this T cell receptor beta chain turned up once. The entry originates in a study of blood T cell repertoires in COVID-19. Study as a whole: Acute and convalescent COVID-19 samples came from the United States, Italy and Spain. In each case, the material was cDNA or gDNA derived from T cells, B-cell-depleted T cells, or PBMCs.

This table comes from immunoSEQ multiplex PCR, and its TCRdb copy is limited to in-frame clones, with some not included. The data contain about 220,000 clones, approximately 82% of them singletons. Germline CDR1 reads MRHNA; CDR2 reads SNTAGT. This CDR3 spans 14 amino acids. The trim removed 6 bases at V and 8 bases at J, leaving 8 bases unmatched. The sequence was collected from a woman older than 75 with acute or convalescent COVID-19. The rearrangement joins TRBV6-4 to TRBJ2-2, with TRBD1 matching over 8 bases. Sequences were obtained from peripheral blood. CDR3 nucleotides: TGTGCCAGCAGACCAGGGGGCGTACGTGGGGAGCTGTTTTTT. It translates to CASRPGGVRGELFF.